The text below deals with one T cell receptor beta chain. The sample originates from a study of blood T cell repertoires in COVID-19. About the research overall: PBMCs, B-cell-depleted T cells, or T cells were the source of the cDNA or gDNA that made up the material.

Original processing methods: Cell counts per sample came from amplifying reference gene primers. Using immunoSEQ multiplex PCR, the repertoire was profiled, and TCRdb retains in-frame clones only, with some absent. The D gene and trimming were derived from the DNA, and the V and J assignments and clone size from that table. The table includes 320,000 or so clones, 88% detected once. Participants spanned ages about 18 to 95 years and resided in roughly 22 US areas. This receptor was obtained from a man aged 25 to 40 who had recovered from COVID-19. What was sequenced was PBMCs or T cells enriched from blood (not recorded which).

As DNA, the CDR3 is TGTGCCAGTAGTACCGGACAGGGGTTTACTGAAGCTTTCTTT. Translated, it gives CASSTGQGFTEAFF. J is TRBJ1-1 and V is TRBV19, with TRBD1 matching 9 bases. The V and J ends lost 4 bases and 5 bases, in that order; junction bases with no gene match: 5. CDR1 and CDR2 from the germline V gene are LNHDA and SQIVND (reference sequence). The CDR3 covers 14 residues.